This TCR beta chain was captured in a study of blood T cell repertoires in COVID-19. Study-wide background: Researchers got acute and convalescent COVID-19 samples from the United States, Italy and Spain. Sources were T cells, B-cell-depleted T cells, or PBMCs; the material itself was cDNA or gDNA.

Enrolment of Seattle patients took place during active infection, and they were followed longitudinally. Per the original methods: Amplification of reference gene primers was used by the study to estimate nucleated cell counts. Here immunoSEQ multiplex PCR was the method, and the copy in TCRdb shows in-frame clones only, minus some. V and J calls and clone size are those listed in that table; D and trimming were worked out from the DNA. Of approximately 280,000 clones listed, roughly 80% are singletons. Unmatched junction bases numbered 13, after V lost 4 bases and J lost 1 base. There are 18 residues in the CDR3. CDR1 and CDR2 (germline): KGHDR, SFDVKD.

Sample: peripheral blood. The chain recombines TRBV24-1 with TRBJ1-1; 8 bases are shared with TRBD1. This TCR derives from a human donor with COVID-19, enrolled during active disease. The donor label of this sample is uncertain. CDR3 region: CATSDPFSSTGENTEAFF. In DNA, the CDR3 is TGTGCCACCAGTGACCCGTTCTCTTCGACAGGGGAGAACACTGAAGCTTTCTTT.